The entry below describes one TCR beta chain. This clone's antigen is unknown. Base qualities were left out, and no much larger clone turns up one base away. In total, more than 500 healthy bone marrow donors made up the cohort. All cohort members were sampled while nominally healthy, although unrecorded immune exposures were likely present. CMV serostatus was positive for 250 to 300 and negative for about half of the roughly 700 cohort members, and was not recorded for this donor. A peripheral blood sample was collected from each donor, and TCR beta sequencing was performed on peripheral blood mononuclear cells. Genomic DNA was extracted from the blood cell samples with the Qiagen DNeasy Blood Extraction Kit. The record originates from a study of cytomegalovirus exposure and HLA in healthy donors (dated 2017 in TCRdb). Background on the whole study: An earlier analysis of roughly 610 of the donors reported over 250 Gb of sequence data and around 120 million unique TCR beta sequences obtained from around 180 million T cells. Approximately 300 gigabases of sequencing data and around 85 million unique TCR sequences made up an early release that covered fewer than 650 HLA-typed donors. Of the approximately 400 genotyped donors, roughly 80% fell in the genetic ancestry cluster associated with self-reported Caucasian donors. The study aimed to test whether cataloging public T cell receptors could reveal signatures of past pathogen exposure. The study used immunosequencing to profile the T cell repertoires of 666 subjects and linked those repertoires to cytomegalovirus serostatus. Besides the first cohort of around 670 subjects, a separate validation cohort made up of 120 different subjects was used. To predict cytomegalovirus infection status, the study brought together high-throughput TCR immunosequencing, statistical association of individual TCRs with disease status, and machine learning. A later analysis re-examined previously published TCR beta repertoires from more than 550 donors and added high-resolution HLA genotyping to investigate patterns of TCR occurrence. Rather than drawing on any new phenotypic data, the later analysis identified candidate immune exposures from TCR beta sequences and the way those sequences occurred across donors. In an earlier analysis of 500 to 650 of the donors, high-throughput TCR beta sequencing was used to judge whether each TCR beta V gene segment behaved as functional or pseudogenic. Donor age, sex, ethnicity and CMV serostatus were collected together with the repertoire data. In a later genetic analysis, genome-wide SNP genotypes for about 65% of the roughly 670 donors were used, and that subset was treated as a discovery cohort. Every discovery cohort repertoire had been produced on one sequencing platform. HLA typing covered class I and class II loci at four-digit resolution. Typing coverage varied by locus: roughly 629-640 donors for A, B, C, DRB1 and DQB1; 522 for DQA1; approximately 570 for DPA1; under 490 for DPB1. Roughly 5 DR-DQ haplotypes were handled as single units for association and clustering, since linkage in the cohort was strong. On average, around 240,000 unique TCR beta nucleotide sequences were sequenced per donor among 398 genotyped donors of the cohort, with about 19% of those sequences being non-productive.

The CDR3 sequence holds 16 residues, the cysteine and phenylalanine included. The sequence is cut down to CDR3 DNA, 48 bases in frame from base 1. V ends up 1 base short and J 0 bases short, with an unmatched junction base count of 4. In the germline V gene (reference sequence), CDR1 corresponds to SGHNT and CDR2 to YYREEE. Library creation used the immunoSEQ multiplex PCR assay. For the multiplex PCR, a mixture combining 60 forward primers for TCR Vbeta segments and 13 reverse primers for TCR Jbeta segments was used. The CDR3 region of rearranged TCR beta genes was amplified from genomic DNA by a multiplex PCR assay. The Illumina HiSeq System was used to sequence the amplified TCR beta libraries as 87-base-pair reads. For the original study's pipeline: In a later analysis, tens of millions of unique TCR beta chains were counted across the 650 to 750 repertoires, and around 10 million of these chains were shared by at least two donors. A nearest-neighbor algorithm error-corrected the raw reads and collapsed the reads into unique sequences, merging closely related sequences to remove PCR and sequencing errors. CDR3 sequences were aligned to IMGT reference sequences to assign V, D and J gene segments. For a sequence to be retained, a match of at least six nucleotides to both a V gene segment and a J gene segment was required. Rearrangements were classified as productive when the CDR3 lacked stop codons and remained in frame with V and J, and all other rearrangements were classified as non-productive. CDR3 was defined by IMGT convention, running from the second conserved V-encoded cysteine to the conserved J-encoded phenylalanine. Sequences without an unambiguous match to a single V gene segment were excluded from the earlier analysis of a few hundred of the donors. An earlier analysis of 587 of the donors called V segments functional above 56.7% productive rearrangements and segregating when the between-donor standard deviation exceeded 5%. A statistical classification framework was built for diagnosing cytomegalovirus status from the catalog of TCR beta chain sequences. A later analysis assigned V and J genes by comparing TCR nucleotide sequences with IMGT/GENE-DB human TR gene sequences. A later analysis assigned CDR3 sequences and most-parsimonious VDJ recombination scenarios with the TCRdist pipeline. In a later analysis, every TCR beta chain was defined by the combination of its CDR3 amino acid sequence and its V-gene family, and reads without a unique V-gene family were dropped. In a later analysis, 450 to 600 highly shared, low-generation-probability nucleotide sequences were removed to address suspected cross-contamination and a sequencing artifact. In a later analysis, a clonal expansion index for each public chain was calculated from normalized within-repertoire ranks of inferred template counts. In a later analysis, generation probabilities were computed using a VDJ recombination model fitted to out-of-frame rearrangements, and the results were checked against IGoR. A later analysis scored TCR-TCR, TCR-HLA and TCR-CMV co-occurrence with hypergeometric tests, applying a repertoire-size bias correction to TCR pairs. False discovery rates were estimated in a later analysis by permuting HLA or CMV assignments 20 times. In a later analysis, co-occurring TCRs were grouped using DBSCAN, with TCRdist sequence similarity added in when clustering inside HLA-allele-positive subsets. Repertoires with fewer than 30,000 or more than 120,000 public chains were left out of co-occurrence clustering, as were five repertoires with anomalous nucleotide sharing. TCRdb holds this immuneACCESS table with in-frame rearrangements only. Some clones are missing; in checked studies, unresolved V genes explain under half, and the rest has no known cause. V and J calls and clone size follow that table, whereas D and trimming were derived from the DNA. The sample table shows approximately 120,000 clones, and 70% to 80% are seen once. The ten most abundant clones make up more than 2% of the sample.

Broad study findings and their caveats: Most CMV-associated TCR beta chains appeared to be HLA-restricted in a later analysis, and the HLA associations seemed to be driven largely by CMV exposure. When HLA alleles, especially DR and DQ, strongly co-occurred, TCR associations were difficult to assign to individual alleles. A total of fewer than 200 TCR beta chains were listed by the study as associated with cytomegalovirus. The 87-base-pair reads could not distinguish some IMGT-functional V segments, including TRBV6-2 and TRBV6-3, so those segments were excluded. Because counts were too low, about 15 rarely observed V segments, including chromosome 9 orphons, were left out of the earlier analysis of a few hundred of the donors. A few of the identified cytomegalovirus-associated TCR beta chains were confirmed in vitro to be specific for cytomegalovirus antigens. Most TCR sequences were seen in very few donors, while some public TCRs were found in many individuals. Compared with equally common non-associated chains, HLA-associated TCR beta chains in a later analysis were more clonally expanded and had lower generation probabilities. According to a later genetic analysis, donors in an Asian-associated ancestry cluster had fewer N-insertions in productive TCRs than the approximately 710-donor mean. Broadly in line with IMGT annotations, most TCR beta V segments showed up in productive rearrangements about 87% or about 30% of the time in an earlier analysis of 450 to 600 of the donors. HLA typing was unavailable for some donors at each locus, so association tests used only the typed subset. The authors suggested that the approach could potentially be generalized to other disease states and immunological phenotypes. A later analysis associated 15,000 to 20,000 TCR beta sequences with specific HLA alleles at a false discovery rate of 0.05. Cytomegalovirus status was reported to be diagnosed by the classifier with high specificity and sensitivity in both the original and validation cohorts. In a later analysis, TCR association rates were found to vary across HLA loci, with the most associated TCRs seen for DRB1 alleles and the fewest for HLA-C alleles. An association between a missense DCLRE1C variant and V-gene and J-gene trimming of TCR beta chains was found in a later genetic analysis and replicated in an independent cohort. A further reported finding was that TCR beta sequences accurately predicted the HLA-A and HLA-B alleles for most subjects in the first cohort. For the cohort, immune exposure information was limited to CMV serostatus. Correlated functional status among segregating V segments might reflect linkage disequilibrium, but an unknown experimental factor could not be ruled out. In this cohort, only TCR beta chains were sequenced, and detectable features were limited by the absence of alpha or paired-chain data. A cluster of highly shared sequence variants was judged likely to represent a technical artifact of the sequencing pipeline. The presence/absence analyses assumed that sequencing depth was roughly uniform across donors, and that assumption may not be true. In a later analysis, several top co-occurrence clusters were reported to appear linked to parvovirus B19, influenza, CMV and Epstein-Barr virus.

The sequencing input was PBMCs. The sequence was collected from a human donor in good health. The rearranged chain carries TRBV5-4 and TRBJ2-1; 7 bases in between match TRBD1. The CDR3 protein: CASSLPGQRSYNEQFF. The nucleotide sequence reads TGTGCCAGCAGCTTGCCGGGACAGCGCTCCTACAATGAGCAGTTCTTC.